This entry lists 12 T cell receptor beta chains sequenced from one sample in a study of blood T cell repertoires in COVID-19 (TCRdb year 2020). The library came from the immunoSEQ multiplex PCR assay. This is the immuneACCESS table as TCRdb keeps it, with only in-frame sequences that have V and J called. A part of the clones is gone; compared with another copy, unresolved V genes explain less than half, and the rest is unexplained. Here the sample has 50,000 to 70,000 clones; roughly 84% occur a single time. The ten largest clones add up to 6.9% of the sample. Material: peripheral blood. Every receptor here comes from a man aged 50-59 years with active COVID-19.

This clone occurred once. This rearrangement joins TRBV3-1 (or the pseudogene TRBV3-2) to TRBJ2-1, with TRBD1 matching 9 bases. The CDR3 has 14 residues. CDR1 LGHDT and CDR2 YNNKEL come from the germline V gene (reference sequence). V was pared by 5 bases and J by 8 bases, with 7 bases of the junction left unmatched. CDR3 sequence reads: CASSSGTGQYEQFF. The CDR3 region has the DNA TGTGCCAGCAGCTCCGGGACAGGGCAGTATGAGCAGTTCTTC.

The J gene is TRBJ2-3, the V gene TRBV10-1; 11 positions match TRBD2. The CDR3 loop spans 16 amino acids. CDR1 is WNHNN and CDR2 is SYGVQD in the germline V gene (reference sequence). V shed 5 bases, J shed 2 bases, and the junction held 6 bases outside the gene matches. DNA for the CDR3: TGCGCCAGCAGTCGGGGACTAGCGGTGGACACAGATACGCAGTATTTT. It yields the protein CASSRGLAVDTDTQYF.

The CDR3 loop is CASSEAYYTDTQYF. In DNA, the CDR3 is TGTGCCAGCAGTGAGGCTTACTACACAGATACGCAGTATTTT. The gene calls are TRBV6-1 and TRBJ2-3, with D unresolved. The V end was cut by 3 bases, the J end by 2 bases, with 9 bases between. Germline V gene sequence: CDR1 MNHNS, CDR2 SASEGT. This CDR3 is 14 amino acids long.

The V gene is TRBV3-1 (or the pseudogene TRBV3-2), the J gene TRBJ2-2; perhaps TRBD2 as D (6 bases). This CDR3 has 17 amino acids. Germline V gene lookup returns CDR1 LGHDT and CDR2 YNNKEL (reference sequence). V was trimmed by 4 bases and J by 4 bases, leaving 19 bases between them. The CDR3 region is CASSPSPGTGATGELFF. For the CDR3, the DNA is TGTGCCAGCAGCCCCTCCCCCGGGACGGGAGCCACCGGGGAGCTGTTTTTT.

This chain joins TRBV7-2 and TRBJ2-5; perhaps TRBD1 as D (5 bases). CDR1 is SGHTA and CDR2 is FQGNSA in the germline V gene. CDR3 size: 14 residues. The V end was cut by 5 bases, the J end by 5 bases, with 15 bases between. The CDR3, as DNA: TGTGCCAGCAGCGACAGAAGTGGTAAGGAGACCCAGTACTTC. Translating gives CASSDRSGKETQYF. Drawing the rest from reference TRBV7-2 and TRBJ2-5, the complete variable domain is GAGVSQSPSNKVTEKGKDVELRCDPISGHTALYWYRQSLGQGLEFLIYFQGNSAPDKSGLPSDRFSAERTGGSVSTLTIQRTQQEDSAVYLCASSDRSGKETQYFGPGTRLLVL.

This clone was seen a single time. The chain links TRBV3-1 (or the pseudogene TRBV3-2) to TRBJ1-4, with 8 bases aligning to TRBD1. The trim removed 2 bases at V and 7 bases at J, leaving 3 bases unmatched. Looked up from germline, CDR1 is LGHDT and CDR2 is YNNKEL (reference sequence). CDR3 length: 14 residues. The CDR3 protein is CASSQTGGGEKLFF. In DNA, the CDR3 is TGTGCCAGCAGCCAAACAGGGGGAGGTGAAAAACTGTTTTTT.

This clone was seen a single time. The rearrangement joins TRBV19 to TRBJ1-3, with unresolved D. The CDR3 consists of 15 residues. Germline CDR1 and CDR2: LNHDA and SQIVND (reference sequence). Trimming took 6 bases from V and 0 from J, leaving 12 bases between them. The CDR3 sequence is CASRKTVNSGNTIYF. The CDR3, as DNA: TGTGCCAGTAGAAAAACAGTGAACTCTGGAAACACCATATATTTT.

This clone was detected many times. The chain's CDR3 is CASSAAWDNSGNTIYF. CDR3 DNA: TGTGCCAGCAGCGCCGCGTGGGACAACTCTGGAAACACCATATATTTT. This rearrangement joins TRBV5-4 to TRBJ1-3, with D maybe TRBD1 (6 bases). Between the trimmed V and J ends, which lost 4 bases and 0 bases, there was a span of 14 bases. The CDR3 is 16 amino acids. Per the germline V gene, CDR1 is SGHNT and CDR2 is YYREEE (reference sequence). The full variable domain, rest sourced from reference TRBV5-4 and TRBJ1-3, is ETGVTQSPTHLIKTRGQQVTLRCSSQSGHNTVSWYQQALGQGPQFIFQYYREEENGRGNFPPRFSGLQFPNYSSELNVNALELDDSALYLCASSAAWDNSGNTIYFGEGSWLTVV.

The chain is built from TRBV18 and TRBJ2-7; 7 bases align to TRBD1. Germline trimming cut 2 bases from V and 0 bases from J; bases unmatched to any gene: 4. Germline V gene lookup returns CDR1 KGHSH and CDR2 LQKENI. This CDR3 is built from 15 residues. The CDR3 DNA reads TGTGCCAGCTCACCATCGACAGGGCCCTCCTACGAGCAGTACTTC. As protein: CASSPSTGPSYEQYF.

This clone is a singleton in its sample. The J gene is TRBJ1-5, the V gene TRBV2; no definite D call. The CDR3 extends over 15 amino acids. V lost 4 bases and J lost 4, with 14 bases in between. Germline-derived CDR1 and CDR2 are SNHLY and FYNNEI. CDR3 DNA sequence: TGTGCCAGCAGTGTTGCACCCAGGTTAAATCAGCCCCAGCATTTT. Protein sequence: CASSVAPRLNQPQHF.

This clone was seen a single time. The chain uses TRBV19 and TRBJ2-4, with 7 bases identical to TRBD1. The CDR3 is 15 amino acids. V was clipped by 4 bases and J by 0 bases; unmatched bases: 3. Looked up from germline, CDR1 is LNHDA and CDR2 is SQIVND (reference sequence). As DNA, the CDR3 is TGTGCCAGTAGTAGGGACAGATTAGCCAAAAACATTCAGTACTTC. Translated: CASSRDRLAKNIQYF.

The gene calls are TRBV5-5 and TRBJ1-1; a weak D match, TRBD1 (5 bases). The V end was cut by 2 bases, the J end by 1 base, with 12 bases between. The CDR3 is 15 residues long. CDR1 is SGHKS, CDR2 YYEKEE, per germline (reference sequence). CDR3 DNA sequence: TGTGCCAGCAGCTTAGCAGGGTCTGGGAACACTGAAGCTTTCTTT. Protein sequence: CASSLAGSGNTEAFF. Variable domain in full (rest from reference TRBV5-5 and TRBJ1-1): DAGVTQSPTHLIKTRGQQVTLRCSPISGHKSVSWYQQVLGQGPQFIFQYYEKEERGRGNFPDRFSARQFPNYSSELNVNALLLGDSALYLCASSLAGSGNTEAFFGQGTRLTVV.